Following are 19 T cell receptor beta chains from one sample sequenced in a study of sequential checkpoint blockade in melanoma. Treatment here: randomized to nivolumab then ipilimumab (arm A) or the reverse (arm B). The method was immunoSEQ multiplex PCR; TCRdb's version includes in-frame clones alone and lacks a portion of them. The sample yields approximately 7,700 clones, roughly 60% seen once. This sample comprised CD8+ T cells sorted from blood (inferred from file names), obtained from a patient given nivolumab and ipilimumab in sequence. All receptors derive from a human donor with melanoma.

The chain combines TRBV6-5 with TRBJ2-1; unclear D gene. There are 13 residues in the CDR3. Germline CDR1 is MNHEY and CDR2 is SVGAGI. V shed 2 bases and J shed 0 bases, with 2 bases lying between them. DNA of the CDR3: TGTGCCAGCAGTTACCGCTCCTACAATGAGCAGTTCTTC. It is translated as CASSYRSYNEQFF.

The rearrangement joins TRBV7-8 to TRBJ2-3; 7 positions agree with TRBD2. CDR3 length: 15 amino acids. Germline V gives CDR1 SGHVS, CDR2 FQNEAQ. The ends lost 4 bases at V and 2 bases at J; junction bases unmatched: 6. The CDR3 nucleotides read TGTGCCAGCAGCTGGGAGGGAGGGCCCACAGATACGCAGTATTTT. It is translated as CASSWEGGPTDTQYF.

The chain uses TRBV4-1 and TRBJ2-7; possible D gene TRBD2, 5 bases. The germline V gene has CDR1 MGHRA and CDR2 YSYEKL. The CDR3 runs to 15 residues. The V end lost 6 bases, the J end lost 7 bases, and 22 bases lay between the germline ends. The CDR3 nucleotides read TGCGCCAGCAGTTTCACGGTTGGCGGAACGGGGGAGCAGTACTTC. Protein: CASSFTVGGTGEQYF.

This clone is deemed medium-sized. The CDR3 DNA reads as TGCGCCAGCAGCTTGGATCGGGACAGGGGGCGCAGGCAGCCCCAGCATTTT. Translating gives CASSLDRDRGRRQPQHF. V gene TRBV5-1 combines with J gene TRBJ1-5, with 12 positions matching TRBD1. Trimming took 0 bases from V and 7 from J; bases not matched to a gene: 8. CDR1 is SGHRS, CDR2 YFSETQ, per germline. The CDR3 sequence is 17 residues long.

By frequency in the sample, this clone is medium-sized. The chain is built from TRBV7-9 and TRBJ2-1; D gene ambiguous. The ends were cut back, 5 bases at V and 6 bases at J, with 8 bases in the middle. The V gene's germline CDR1 is SEHNR and CDR2 FQNEAQ (reference sequence). The CDR3 is 12 residues long. DNA for the CDR3: TGTGCCAGCAGCCCTCTAGGCAATGAGCAGTTCTTC. This sequence encodes CASSPLGNEQFF. The full variable domain, its missing parts supplied by reference TRBV7-9 and TRBJ2-1, is DTGVSQNPRHKITKRGQNVTFRCDPISEHNRLYWYRQTLGQGPEFLTYFQNEAQLEKSRLLSDRFSAERPKGSFSTLEIQRTEQGDSAMYLCASSPLGNEQFFGPGTRLTVL.

The chain combines TRBV9 with TRBJ2-1; TRBD1 is a possible D gene (5 bases). Trimming left V 0 bases short and J 2 bases short, with 9 bases between. This CDR3 spans 15 amino acids. CDR1 is SGDLS and CDR2 is YYNGEE in the germline V gene. CDR3 amino acids: CASSVEGPPYNEQFF. CDR3 DNA sequence: TGTGCCAGCAGCGTAGAGGGGCCGCCCTACAATGAGCAGTTCTTC.

The V call is TRBV15, the J call TRBJ2-7; 11 bases align to TRBD2. The ends lost 2 bases at V and 4 bases at J; junction bases unmatched: 7. The length of the CDR3 is 16 residues. Germline CDR1 LNHNV, CDR2 YYDKDF (reference sequence). The CDR3 is CATSRSLAGGMYEQYF. The CDR3, as DNA: TGTGCCACCAGCAGATCCTTAGCGGGAGGGATGTACGAGCAGTACTTC.

The gene calls are TRBV9 and TRBJ1-2; 9 bases line up with TRBD1. Germline trimming cut 3 bases from V and 2 bases from J; bases unmatched to any gene: 5. This CDR3 is 15 amino acids long. CDR1 SGDLS and CDR2 YYNGEE come from the germline V gene. The CDR3 nucleotides read TGTGCCAGCAGCGCCACCGGGACAGGGAACTATGGCTACACCTTC. Its translation is CASSATGTGNYGYTF.

This sequence joins TRBV4-2 and TRBJ2-7; 8 nucleotides align to TRBD2. From germline, CDR1 is LGHNA and CDR2 YNFKEQ. CDR3 length: 16 amino acids. V shed 0 bases and J 7 bases; nucleotides not matched to a gene: 11. The DNA of the CDR3 is TGTGCCAGCAGCCAAGAGAGGGCGGGGGGCCCTTTGGAGCAGTACTTC. It translates to CASSQERAGGPLEQYF.

This clone occurred a few times. V and J are TRBV6-5 and TRBJ1-3; the match to TRBD1 covers 8 bases. The CDR3 length is 14 residues. Per the germline V gene, CDR1 is MNHEY and CDR2 is SVGAGI. V trimming: 6 bases; J trimming: 0 bases; junction bases outside the gene matches: 1. This CDR3 is CASRQGASGNTIYF. The CDR3 DNA reads as TGTGCCAGCAGGCAGGGGGCCTCTGGAAACACCATATATTTT.

The rearrangement links TRBV19 to TRBJ1-2; no firm D call. CDR3 size: 15 residues. CDR1 and CDR2 from the germline V gene are LNHDA and SQIVND (reference sequence). V gave up 5 bases and J gave up 4 bases, with 17 bases separating them. CDR3 coding DNA: TGTGCCAGTAGTCCGGAGGTTCGCGGTCTCTATGGCTACACCTTC. Residues: CASSPEVRGLYGYTF. Drawing the rest from reference TRBV19 and TRBJ1-2, the complete variable domain is DGGITQSPKYLFRKEGQNVTLSCEQNLNHDAMYWYRQDPGQGLRLIYYSQIVNDFQKGDIAEGYSVSREKKESFPLTVTSAQKNPTAFYLCASSPEVRGLYGYTFGSGTRLTVV.

This clone has more than one count but fewer than ten. The genes are TRBV19 and TRBJ2-1; D is undetermined. The V and J ends lost 9 bases and 0 bases respectively, with 9 bases between them. CDR3 length: 13 amino acids. Germline loops: CDR1 LNHDA, CDR2 SQIVND (reference sequence). CDR3 protein: CASSDFSYNEQFF. The CDR3 DNA reads TGTGCCAGCAGCGATTTCTCCTACAATGAGCAGTTCTTC.

In this sample, this clone turned up a few times. This chain connects TRBV6-1 to TRBJ2-7; D unresolved. V was clipped by 1 base and J by 6 bases, with 7 bases between them. Germline values: CDR1 MNHNS, CDR2 SASEGT. CDR3 size: 12 residues. CDR3 nucleotides: TGTGCCAGCAGTGAAGGAAGCGTCGAGCAGTACTTC. Protein sequence: CASSEGSVEQYF.

The chain has TRBV9 and TRBJ2-1; TRBD1 aligns across 7 bases. This CDR3 contains 14 residues. Germline CDR1 is SGDLS and CDR2 is YYNGEE. V gave up 3 bases and J gave up 3 bases; unmatched junction bases: 3. The CDR3 coding sequence is TGTGCCAGCAGCGGAGGGGACAGCTACAATGAGCAGTTCTTC. This gives the protein CASSGGDSYNEQFF.

The gene calls are TRBV6-1 and TRBJ2-1, with D possibly TRBD2 on 6 matching bases. Germline-derived CDR1 and CDR2 are MNHNS and SASEGT. The CDR3 extends over 12 amino acids. Trimming took off 6 bases at V and 7 bases at J, with 10 bases between the two ends. In DNA, the CDR3 is TGTGCCAGCAGGCTAGCGACGAATGAGCAGTTCTTC. This codes for CASRLATNEQFF.

The genes are TRBV6-6 and TRBJ1-1; a weak D match, TRBD1 (5 bases). V was cut by 7 bases and J by 1 base, with 13 bases left in between. Germline loops: CDR1 MNHNY, CDR2 SVGAGI (reference sequence). This CDR3 has 14 amino acids. The CDR3 DNA sequence: TGTGCCAGCACCGTCGGGGGATGGAACACTGAAGCTTTCTTT. Amino acid sequence: CASTVGGWNTEAFF.

The table lists this clone with a few counts. The chain links TRBV7-9 to TRBJ2-7; no definite D call. Germline V gene sequence: CDR1 SEHNR, CDR2 FQNEAQ (reference sequence). V was cut by 7 bases and J by 2 bases, with 12 bases left in between. There are 13 residues in the CDR3. The CDR3 DNA is TGTGCCAGCAATCACATTGATACCTACGAGCAGTACTTC. It yields the protein CASNHIDTYEQYF.

By share of the sample, this clone is large. The chain recombines TRBV27 with TRBJ2-7, with 8 nucleotides matching TRBD1. Germline loops: CDR1 MNHEY, CDR2 SMNVEV (reference sequence). This CDR3 is 14 amino acids long. The V gene end was trimmed by 9 bases and the J gene end by 1 base; junction bases not matched to a gene: 8. The CDR3 protein is CARSQGASSYEQYF. CDR3 coding DNA: TGTGCCAGGAGCCAGGGGGCATCTTCCTACGAGCAGTACTTC.

This chain links TRBV9 with TRBJ2-1; 14 bases map to TRBD2. V lost 4 bases and J lost 5; bases outside the gene matches: 2. The germline V gene has CDR1 SGDLS and CDR2 YYNGEE. The CDR3 runs 15 residues. CDR3 sequence (DNA): TGTGCCAGCAGCATGACTAGCGGGAGGGACAATGAGCAGTTCTTC. Translating it yields CASSMTSGRDNEQFF.